The next 23 T cell receptor beta chains were all read from a single sample in a study of T cell repertoires in cytomegalovirus infection (dated by TCRdb to about 2019). The sequencer listed for this sample is Illumina HiSeq 1500. The public reads were run again by TCRdb, first through fastp at Q25 and then through MiXCR, and only productive beta chains were kept. Each entry is one CDR3 protein sequence, shown with its most common DNA and genes. The sample contains some 390,000 distinct CDR3 sequences, roughly 20% of them found a single time. The ten largest clones capture approximately 10% of the sample. Sequencing input: PBMCs. The receptors were gathered from a human donor in good health (CMV status not recorded). Some clones in this sample may be carry-over from other donors' samples.

This clonotype has only a few counts. The chain joins TRBV11-2 to TRBJ2-7, with TRBD1 matching 9 bases. V lost 5 bases to trimming and J lost 6 bases; unmatched junction nucleotides: 11. Germline V lookup: CDR1 SGHAT, CDR2 FQNNGV. The CDR3 has 15 residues. CDR3 nucleotide sequence: TGTGCCAGCAGCCCCCGGGACAGGGTCGTGGGCGAGCAGTACTTC. This codes for CASSPRDRVVGEQYF.

The J gene is TRBJ1-6, the V gene TRBV23-1; D might be TRBD1 (6 bases). TRBV23-1 is treated as an ORF (open reading frame) with a function not yet certain. V shed 2 bases and J shed 7 bases, with 15 bases lying between them. CDR3 length equals 16 residues. The CDR3 sequence: CASSQVVRGQNSPLHF. CDR3 nucleotide sequence: TGCGCCAGCAGTCAAGTTGTCCGGGGGCAGAATTCACCCCTCCACTTT.

V gene TRBV2 combines with J gene TRBJ1-1; D gene unclear. This CDR3 is built from 14 residues. V was clipped by 5 bases and J by 0 bases, with 10 bases between them. CDR1 and CDR2 from the germline V gene are SNHLY and FYNNEI. CDR3 DNA sequence: TGTGCCAGCAGTAAGCGGCAGCTGAACACTGAAGCTTTCTTT. Translated, it gives CASSKRQLNTEAFF.

This clonotype has ten or more counts. The rearrangement links TRBV11-2 to TRBJ2-5; 7 nucleotides agree with TRBD2. J gave up 3 bases and V 0 bases, and 4 bases lay outside the gene matches. CDR1 is SGHAT, CDR2 FQNNGV, per germline. The CDR3 has 15 amino acids. CDR3 in DNA: TGTGCCAGCAGCTTAGATGCGGCGGGAGAAGAGACCCAGTACTTC. Translated, it gives CASSLDAAGEETQYF.

Ten or more counts support this clonotype. CDR3 amino acids: CASSSNGGILYEQYF. The CDR3 coding sequence is TGTGCCAGCAGCTCCAACGGAGGGATACTTTACGAGCAGTACTTC. V usage is TRBV7-2 and J usage is TRBJ2-7, with a possible D match to TRBD2 (6 bases). V was trimmed by 4 bases and J by 4 bases, leaving 17 bases between them. This CDR3 comprises 15 residues. Per germline, CDR1 SGHTA and CDR2 FQGNSA. Full variable domain (missing parts from reference TRBV7-2 and TRBJ2-7): GAGVSQSPSNKVTEKGKDVELRCDPISGHTALYWYRQSLGQGLEFLIYFQGNSAPDKSGLPSDRFSAERTGGSVSTLTIQRTQQEDSAVYLCASSSNGGILYEQYFGPGTRLTVT.

This clonotype was observed once. The V and J genes are TRBV12-3 or TRBV12-4 and TRBJ1-5, with a tentative D call TRBD1 (6 bases). Trimming cost V 6 bases and J 6 bases, with 15 bases left between them. CDR3 length: 14 amino acids. The CDR3 sequence is CASRTRQGRQPQHF. CDR3 bases: TGTGCCAGCAGAACTCGGCAGGGGCGTCAGCCCCAGCATTTT.

V usage is TRBV10-3 and J usage is TRBJ1-6; the D is unclear. Looked up from germline, CDR1 is ENHRY and CDR2 is SYGVKD. The CDR3 totals 13 residues. V shed 10 bases and J shed 2 bases, with 9 bases lying between them. The CDR3 sequence is CATNRAYNSPLHF. Here the CDR3 DNA reads TGTGCCACTAACAGAGCCTATAATTCACCCCTCCACTTT.

This clonotype has a count of ten or more. The CDR3 sequence is CASSLSRGRAHGEAFF. DNA of the CDR3: TGTGCCAGCAGCTTAAGTCGGGGGAGGGCCCACGGGGAAGCTTTCTTT. This chain uses TRBV7-8 with TRBJ1-1; D perhaps matches TRBD1 (5 bases). Germline V gives CDR1 SGHVS, CDR2 FQNEAQ. The CDR3 length is 16 residues. V gave up 2 bases and J gave up 8 bases, with 21 bases separating them. Full variable domain (missing parts from reference TRBV7-8 and TRBJ1-1): GAGVSQSPRYKVAKRGQDVALRCDPISGHVSLFWYQQALGQGPEFLTYFQNEAQLDKSGLPSDRFFAERPEGSVSTLKIQRTQQEDSAVYLCASSLSRGRAHGEAFFGQGTRLTVV.

This clonotype was recorded a few times. This chain joins TRBV7-9 and TRBJ1-1, with TRBD1 as a possible D gene (5 bases). The CDR3 is 13 amino acids. The germline V and J ends were trimmed by 5 bases and 7 bases, with 14 bases remaining between them. Germline V gives CDR1 SEHNR, CDR2 FQNEAQ (reference sequence). The CDR3: CASSPKERGEAFF. In DNA, the CDR3 is TGTGCCAGCAGCCCTAAGGAAAGGGGTGAAGCTTTCTTT.

There are many counts of this clonotype. The CDR3 DNA reads as TGTGCCAGCAGTCCCTCCTCCCCGAGATTCAGCTACGAGCAGTACTTC. Protein: CASSPSSPRFSYEQYF. V usage is TRBV27 and J usage is TRBJ2-7, with D hard to call. Germline assignment: CDR1 MNHEY and CDR2 SMNVEV (reference sequence). V was pared by 5 bases and J by 3 bases, with 20 bases between. This CDR3 contains 16 residues.

This clonotype appeared many times. The V call is TRBV6-1, the J call TRBJ1-1; D is perhaps TRBD1 (5 bases). From germline, CDR1 is MNHNS and CDR2 SASEGT. Trimming stripped 3 bases from V and 1 base from J, with 9 bases between. There are 14 residues in the CDR3. This CDR3 is CASSDQGWNTEAFF. The CDR3, as DNA: TGTGCCAGCAGTGATCAGGGTTGGAACACTGAAGCTTTCTTT.

This chain uses TRBV11-2 with TRBJ2-1; TRBD2 aligns across 8 bases. Germline V gene sequence: CDR1 SGHAT, CDR2 FQNNGV. CDR3 length: 17 residues. V lost 0 bases and J lost 3; bases outside the gene matches: 7. This CDR3 is CASSLDKREWLYNEQFF. CDR3 DNA: TGTGCCAGCAGCTTAGATAAGCGGGAGTGGCTCTACAATGAGCAGTTCTTC.

The rearrangement joins TRBV10-3 to TRBJ2-7; a weak D match, TRBD1 (6 bases). Trimming took 3 bases from V and 3 from J, leaving 15 bases between them. This CDR3 comprises 15 residues. Germline CDR1 is ENHRY and CDR2 is SYGVKD. The CDR3 DNA reads TGTGCCATCAGTGAATCCAGGGGCCCCTACTACGAGCAGTACTTC. Its translation is CAISESRGPYYEQYF.

The chain is built from TRBV4-2 and TRBJ1-1; D not resolved. The germline gives CDR1 LGHNA, CDR2 YNFKEQ. V lost 0 bases to trimming and J lost 7 bases, with 15 bases between them. This CDR3 comprises 15 residues. CDR3 coding DNA: TGTGCCAGCAGCCAAGATTTAGGTATTCAGGTTGAAGCTTTCTTT. This encodes CASSQDLGIQVEAFF.

This clonotype was counted ten times or more. This rearrangement joins TRBV7-2 to TRBJ1-3, with D perhaps matching TRBD1 (5 bases). This CDR3 is built from 13 residues. Looked up from germline, CDR1 is SGHTA and CDR2 is FQGNSA. V lost 6 bases, J lost 11 bases, and 17 bases lay in between. The CDR3 DNA reads as TGTGCCAGCAGACCCCAGGGCCTGGACCCCATATATTTT. This gives the protein CASRPQGLDPIYF.

There are a few counts of this clonotype. This chain uses TRBV19 with TRBJ2-2; unclear D gene. This CDR3 comprises 15 residues. With 5 bases removed from V and 5 bases from J, the gap between germline ends came to 15 bases. CDR1 is LNHDA, CDR2 SQIVND, per germline (reference sequence). The CDR3 protein is CASSPRRLMTGELFF. CDR3 bases: TGTGCCAGTAGTCCCCGTAGACTGATGACCGGGGAGCTGTTTTTT.

This clonotype has a count of ten or more. The chain is built from TRBV12-3 or TRBV12-4 and TRBJ2-7; D is possibly TRBD2 (5 bases). The CDR3 length is 14 residues. V was trimmed by 3 bases and J by 4 bases, leaving 13 bases between them. In nucleotides, the CDR3 is TGTGCCAGCAGTTTTAGTTCTAGCTCTTACGAGCAGTACTTC. Translating gives CASSFSSSSYEQYF.

This clonotype was detected a few times. The rearrangement links TRBV10-3 to TRBJ2-3; 13 bases line up with TRBD2. With V trimmed by 5 bases and J by 4 bases, 6 bases remained unmatched. CDR3 length: 16 residues. CDR1 and CDR2 from the germline V gene are ENHRY and SYGVKD. The CDR3 region has the DNA TGTGCCATCAGTAGGGGACTAGCGGGAATATCAGATACGCAGTATTTT. The encoded protein is CAISRGLAGISDTQYF.

CDR3 coding DNA: TGCAGTGCTGGGAGGTTCAGTAATGAAAAACTGTTTTTT. Its translation: CSAGRFSNEKLFF. The chain is built from TRBV20-1 and TRBJ1-4; no clear D gene. The CDR3 covers 13 residues. Trimming stripped 5 bases from V and 4 bases from J, with 11 bases between. Germline V gives CDR1 DFQATT, CDR2 SNEGSKA (reference sequence).

The chain uses TRBV6-2 or TRBV6-3 and TRBJ2-5, with 9 bases that match TRBD1. CDR1 is MNHEY, CDR2 SVGEGT, per germline. The CDR3 runs 15 residues. After removal of 6 bases from V and 2 bases from J, the junction contained 7 bases not matched to a gene. CDR3 loop: CASRGQGQGQETQYF. Here the CDR3 DNA reads TGTGCCAGCAGGGGACAGGGACAGGGACAAGAGACCCAGTACTTC.

The table lists this clonotype with a few counts. The chain recombines TRBV12-3 or TRBV12-4 with TRBJ2-2; perhaps TRBD1 as D (6 bases). The ends were cut back, 6 bases at V and 2 bases at J, with 16 bases in the middle. CDR3 size: 16 residues. The CDR3 protein is CASSHTGTVNTGELFF. The CDR3 DNA reads TGTGCCAGCAGCCATACAGGGACGGTAAACACCGGGGAGCTGTTTTTT.

The genes are TRBV10-3 and TRBJ1-1; the D gene is possibly TRBD1 (5 bases). There are 11 residues in the CDR3. V was clipped by 10 bases and J by 10 bases, with 16 bases between them. Germline CDR1 reads ENHRY; CDR2 reads SYGVKD. The CDR3 loop reads CASAGGRGAFF. The CDR3 DNA is TGTGCCAGCGCCGGGGGACGGGGAGCTTTCTTT.

J is TRBJ1-2 and V is TRBV5-1; D is possibly TRBD1 (6 bases). CDR1 SGHRS and CDR2 YFSETQ come from the germline V gene. Trimming removed 0 bases from V and 3 bases from J, with 9 bases in between. CDR3 length equals 14 residues. CDR3 coding DNA: TGCGCCAGCAGCTTGGGACAGGAAGACTATGGCTACACCTTC. Translated, it gives CASSLGQEDYGYTF.